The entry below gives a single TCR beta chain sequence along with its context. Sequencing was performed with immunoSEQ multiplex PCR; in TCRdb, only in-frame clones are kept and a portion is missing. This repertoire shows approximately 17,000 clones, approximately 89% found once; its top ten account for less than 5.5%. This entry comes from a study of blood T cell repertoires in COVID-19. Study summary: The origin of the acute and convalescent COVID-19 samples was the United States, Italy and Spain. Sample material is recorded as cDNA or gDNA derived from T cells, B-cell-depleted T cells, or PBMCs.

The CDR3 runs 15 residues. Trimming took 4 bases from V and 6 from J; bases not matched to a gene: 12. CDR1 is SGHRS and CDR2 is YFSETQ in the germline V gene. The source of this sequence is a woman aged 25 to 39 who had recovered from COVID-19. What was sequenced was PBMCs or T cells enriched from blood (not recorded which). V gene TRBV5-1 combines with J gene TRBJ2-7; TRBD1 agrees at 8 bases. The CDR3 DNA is TGCGCCAGCAGCCTGGAGTACGGGACAGGAAGCGAGCAGTACTTC. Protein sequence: CASSLEYGTGSEQYF. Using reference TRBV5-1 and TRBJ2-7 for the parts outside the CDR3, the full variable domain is KAGVTQTPRYLIKTRGQQVTLSCSPISGHRSVSWYQQTPGQGLQFLFEYFSETQRNKGNFPGRFSGRQFSNSRSEMNVSTLELGDSALYLCASSLEYGTGSEQYFGPGTRLTVT.